This TCR beta chain was observed in a study of T cells in Graves' hyperthyroidism and ophthalmopathy. Across the study: Peripheral blood draws took place at initial diagnosis, ahead of any treatment.

The CDR3 sequence is 16 residues long. CDR1 SGHRS and CDR2 YFSETQ come from the germline V gene. V lost 4 bases to trimming and J lost 0 bases; unmatched junction nucleotides: 6. To note about this clonotype: The antigen is not known.

Study results and caveats: Blood also carried most thyroid clonotypes expanded above 0.001.

Amplified regions were TCR beta CDR3 sequences from RNA transcripts. First-round RT-PCR with HTBI primers amplified the TCR CDR3 region. TCRdb re-derived calls from the multiplex PCR reads in MiXCR, one entry per CDR3 protein. The sample carries under 130,000 distinct CDR3 sequences, 47% recorded once. For Graves' hyperthyroidism to be stable, ophthalmopathy could not progress within 18 months. This chain uses TRBV5-1 with TRBJ2-7; TRBD1 agrees at 11 bases. The sequence came from a man aged 35-49 years with Graves' hyperthyroidism. Sequenced sample: blood. In DNA, the CDR3 is TGCGCCAGCAGCCAAGCCGGGACAGGGGGCTCCTACGAGCAGTACTTC. As protein: CASSQAGTGGSYEQYF. The variable domain in full, completed from reference TRBV5-1 and TRBJ2-7, reads KAGVTQTPRYLIKTRGQQVTLSCSPISGHRSVSWYQQTPGQGLQFLFEYFSETQRNKGNFPGRFSGRQFSNSRSEMNVSTLELGDSALYLCASSQAGTGGSYEQYFGPGTRLTVT.